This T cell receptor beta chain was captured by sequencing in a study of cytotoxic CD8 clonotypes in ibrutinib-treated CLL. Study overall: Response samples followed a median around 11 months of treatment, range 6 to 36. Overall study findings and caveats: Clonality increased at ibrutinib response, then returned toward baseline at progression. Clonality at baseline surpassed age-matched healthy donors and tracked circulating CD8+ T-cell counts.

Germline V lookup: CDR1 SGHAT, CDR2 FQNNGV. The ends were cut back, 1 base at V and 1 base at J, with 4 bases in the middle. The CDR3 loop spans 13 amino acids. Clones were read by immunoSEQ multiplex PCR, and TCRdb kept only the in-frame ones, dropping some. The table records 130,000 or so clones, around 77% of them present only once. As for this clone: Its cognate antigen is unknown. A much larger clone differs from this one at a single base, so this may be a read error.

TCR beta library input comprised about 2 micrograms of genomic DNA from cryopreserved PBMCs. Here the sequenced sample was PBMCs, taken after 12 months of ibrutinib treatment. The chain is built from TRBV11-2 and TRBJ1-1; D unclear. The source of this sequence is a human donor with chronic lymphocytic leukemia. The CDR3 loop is CASSLAGNTEAFF. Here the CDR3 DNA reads TGTGCCAGCAGCTTAGCTGGGAACACTGAAGCTTTCTTT.